This TCR beta chain was obtained from a study of breast tumors, draining lymph nodes, adjacent tissues. One entry per CDR3 protein, called by TCRdb with MiXCR from the multiplex PCR reads. The sample contains around 70,000 distinct CDR3 sequences, 43% of which appear only once. Trimming took 5 bases from V and 4 from J; bases not matched to a gene: 10. CDR3 length: 15 residues. Germline loops: CDR1 SGHDN, CDR2 FVKESK. The table lists this clonotype with many counts. The sequenced sample consisted of breast tumor tissue. The TCR originated in a female donor with breast cancer. Some clones in this sample may be carry-over from other donors' samples. The chain links TRBV14 to TRBJ1-1; 7 nucleotides align to TRBD1. The CDR3 DNA is TGTGCCAGCAGCTTACTGACAGGGAGAGGCACTGAAGCTTTCTTT. Residues: CASSLLTGRGTEAFF.